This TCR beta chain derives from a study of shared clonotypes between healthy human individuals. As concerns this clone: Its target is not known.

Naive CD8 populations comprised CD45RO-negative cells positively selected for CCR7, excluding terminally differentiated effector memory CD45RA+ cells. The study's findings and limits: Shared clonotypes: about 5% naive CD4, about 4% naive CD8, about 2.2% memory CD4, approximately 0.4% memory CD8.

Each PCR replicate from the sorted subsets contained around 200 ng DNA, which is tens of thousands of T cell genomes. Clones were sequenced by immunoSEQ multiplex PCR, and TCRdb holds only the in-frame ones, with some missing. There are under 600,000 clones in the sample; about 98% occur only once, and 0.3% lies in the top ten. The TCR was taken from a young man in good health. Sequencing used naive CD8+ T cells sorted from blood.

The CDR3 DNA sequence: TGTGCCAGCAGCTTTATTACAGGGACCTACGAGCAGTACTTC. Amino acid sequence: CASSFITGTYEQYF. The chain carries TRBV7-2 and TRBJ2-7, with TRBD1 as a possible D gene (6 bases). Trimming removed 3 bases from V and 2 bases from J, with 11 bases in between. This CDR3 region has 14 residues. Germline values: CDR1 SGHTA, CDR2 FQGNSA.